This TCR beta chain derives from a study of T cell responses to AZD1222 COVID-19 vaccine. TCRdb keeps only in-frame clones here, not all; method: immunoSEQ multiplex PCR. The profile shows about 120,000 clones, roughly 92% of them singletons. The CDR3 spans 14 residues. CDR1 is SQVTM, CDR2 ANQGSEA, per germline. V dropped 7 bases and J dropped 3 bases, with 15 bases sitting between them. The sample was peripheral blood, taken 28 days after the second AZD1222 dose. This receptor was obtained from an adult who received the AZD1222 COVID-19 vaccine. The genes are TRBV29-1 and TRBJ2-2; D not certain. CDR3 sequence: CSAELAGHTGELFF. The CDR3 DNA follows: TGCAGCGCAGAATTGGCAGGTCACACCGGGGAGCTGTTTTTT.